The entry below describes one TCR beta chain. Only a few counts were recorded for this clone. Its cognate antigen has yet to be identified. No much larger clone exists at a distance of one base, and base qualities are not known. Participants in the prospective study were aged roughly 18 to 95 years, lived in 24 United States geographic areas, and enrolled through a virtual design. To assign participants to cohorts, the prospective study relied on clinical history that participants themselves reported in a screening survey and a study questionnaire. Each participant in the prospective study had whole blood, serum and a nasopharyngeal or oropharyngeal swab collected by mobile phlebotomists. Over an approximately two-month period, participants in the prospective study had the option of providing additional blood draws and questionnaires. Before DNA extraction, blood samples from the prospective study were shipped at room temperature or frozen.

These data originate in a study of blood T cell repertoires in COVID-19 (TCRdb year 2020). In terms of the full investigation: Samples from collaborators originated in the United States, Italy and Spain and spanned both the acute and convalescent phases of COVID-19. The prospective study material was composed of cDNA or gDNA derived from T cells, B-cell-depleted T cells, or PBMCs. Subjects who had been exposed to COVID-19, were actively infected with it, or had recovered from it provided the deeply sampled blood TCRbeta repertoires that made up the dataset. A freely available public database, intended as a resource for researchers studying the immune response to SARS-CoV-2, is where the repertoires were released. The samples were drawn from the first 160 participants of the ongoing ImmuneRACE study and from 950 to 1,500 subjects provided by 6 global collaborators. Nearly every sample came with metadata listing a de-identified subject ID, COVID-19 status, age in years and sex. HLA class I and class II types, where available, came from metadata supplied by the sample provider rather than from assay-based typing. Study-wide conclusions, independent of this receptor: The quantity of clinical and demographic metadata differed by source and by participant and was supplied without curation.

Trimming at the junction amounts to 3 bases on V and 1 base on J, and the germline ends lie 6 bases apart. Per the germline V gene (reference sequence), MNHEY is the CDR1 and SMNVEV is the CDR2. There are 13 amino acids in the CDR3, from cysteine to phenylalanine inclusive. Just CDR3 DNA is preserved here, 39 bases in frame from base 1. The immunoSEQ Assay, a bias-controlled multiplex PCR, was used to amplify TCRbeta CDR3 regions from genomic DNA. The original pipeline was this. The number of nucleated cells in each sample was estimated by amplification of reference gene primers within the assay. Sequence reads were collapsed and filtered to measure the absolute abundance of every unique TCRbeta CDR3 rearrangement. For each sample, productive Simpson clonality was calculated as the square root of Simpson's diversity index over productive rearrangements. What TCRdb holds here is the immuneACCESS table cut down to in-frame rearrangements. Part of the clones is not present; checked against another copy, under half of the missing clones reflect an unresolved V gene, and the others are unexplained. The DNA was the basis for D and trimming; V, J and clone size are from that table. This sample holds some 190,000 clones; roughly 89% were observed only once. The ten largest clones represent around 2% of the sample.

Sequenced sample: PBMCs or T cells enriched from blood (not recorded which). The rearrangement combines TRBV27 with TRBJ1-1, with no confident D gene call. This clonotype was sampled from a woman aged 40 to 50 with acute COVID-19. At the DNA level, the sequence is TGTGCCAGCAGTTTTGGAGGGAACACTGAAGCTTTCTTT. It translates to CASSFGGNTEAFF.